This T cell receptor (beta chain) was retrieved from a study of blood T cell repertoires in COVID-19. For the study at large: Both acute and convalescent COVID-19 samples were obtained from the United States, Italy and Spain.

This clone was found once. Other DNA sequences within the sample encode an identical CDR3. Method: immunoSEQ multiplex PCR; TCRdb's copy keeps in-frame clones and lacks some. The sample carries hundreds of thousands of clones, 86% recorded once. The sequence derives from a woman aged 25-40 years with active or convalescent COVID-19. What was sequenced was peripheral blood.

The CDR3 DNA is TGTGCCAGCAGAACAGGGGGAAACACTGAAGCTTTCTTT. This sequence encodes CASRTGGNTEAFF. The gene calls are TRBV6-5 and TRBJ1-1, with 8 bases identical to TRBD1. The CDR3 runs 13 residues. V shed 6 bases, J shed 2 bases, and the junction held 2 bases outside the gene matches. Germline assignment: CDR1 MNHEY and CDR2 SVGAGI.